This entry lists 29 T cell receptor beta chains sequenced from one sample in a study of cytomegalovirus exposure and HLA in healthy donors. Profiling relied on immunoSEQ multiplex PCR, and the TCRdb table lists in-frame clones only, not all of them. The repertoire consists of a few hundred thousand clones, with approximately 80% occurring once and the leading ten covering more than 12%. Sequencing was performed on PBMCs. Source of these receptors: a woman aged 30 to 39 in good health and CMV-seropositive.

The chain employs TRBV30 and TRBJ1-3; D unclear. The CDR3 covers 15 residues. Trimming removed 0 bases from V and 0 bases from J, with 9 bases in between. Germline loops: CDR1 GTSNPN, CDR2 SVGIG (reference sequence). The CDR3 region is CAWSVRVSSGNTIYF. The CDR3 DNA follows: TGTGCCTGGAGTGTACGGGTCAGCTCTGGAAACACCATATATTTT.

The gene calls are TRBV4-1 and TRBJ1-1; D possibly corresponds to TRBD1 (5 bases). V lost 4 bases and J 0 bases, leaving 9 bases between the germline ends. CDR3 size: 14 residues. Looked up from germline, CDR1 is MGHRA and CDR2 is YSYEKL. The CDR3 DNA reads as TGCGCCAGCAGCCCAACGACAGTGAACACTGAAGCTTTCTTT. As protein: CASSPTTVNTEAFF.

V is TRBV6-1 and J is TRBJ1-2, with D uncertain. CDR3 size: 15 residues. The V gene lost 7 bases and the J gene lost 1 base, with 16 bases spanning the gap. CDR1 MNHNS and CDR2 SASEGT come from the germline V gene. CDR3 in amino acids: CASNTGDQLNYGYTF. CDR3 in DNA: TGTGCCAGCAACACCGGAGATCAGCTTAACTATGGCTACACCTTC.

The CDR3: CASSSHLYNEQFF. CDR3 bases: TGTGCCAGCAGTTCCCACCTATACAATGAGCAGTTCTTC. The rearrangement uses TRBV28 and TRBJ2-1; no clear D gene. This CDR3 comprises 13 residues. CDR1 and CDR2 (germline): MDHEN, SYDVKM. Trimming cost V 4 bases and J 4 bases, with 8 bases left between them.

The rearrangement links TRBV5-4 to TRBJ1-2, with a tentative D call TRBD1 (5 bases). V was clipped by 3 bases and J by 0 bases, with 12 bases between them. CDR1 is SGHNT and CDR2 is YYREEE in the germline V gene (reference sequence). This CDR3 spans 15 amino acids. CDR3 loop: CASSYQGLSNYGYTF. The CDR3 bases are TGTGCCAGCAGCTATCAGGGACTATCTAACTATGGCTACACCTTC.

The V and J genes are TRBV30 and TRBJ1-2, with 7 bases that match TRBD1. This CDR3 spans 17 amino acids. Germline V gene lookup returns CDR1 GTSNPN and CDR2 SVGIG (reference sequence). V trimming: 1 base; J trimming: 3 bases; junction bases outside the gene matches: 14. As DNA, the CDR3 is TGTGCCTGGAGTGCACCCATAAGGGGGCCCCGAGACTATGGCTACACCTTC. It is translated as CAWSAPIRGPRDYGYTF.

As for this clone: A junction end diverges from the germline sequence, so it may reflect a read error. The DNA for the CDR3 is TGTGCTAGCAGTCTAGACAGGACAGATACGCAGTATTTT. The encoded protein is CASSLDRTDTQYF. The J gene is TRBJ2-3, the V gene TRBV7-7, with D maybe TRBD1 (6 bases). The germline gives CDR1 SSHAT, CDR2 FNYEAQ (reference sequence). The CDR3 consists of 13 residues.

This clone was observed a few times. The CDR3 region is CASSEVGQGAREQYF. The CDR3 region has the DNA TGTGCCAGTAGTGAAGTCGGGCAGGGGGCACGCGAGCAGTACTTC. The rearrangement uses TRBV19 and TRBJ2-7; 8 bases are shared with TRBD1. The V segment lost 5 bases and the J segment 6 bases; nucleotides outside the gene matches: 12. The CDR3 is 15 amino acids. The germline gives CDR1 LNHDA, CDR2 SQIVND (reference sequence).

This clone was observed a few times. This sequence joins TRBV2 and TRBJ2-7, with 13 nucleotides matching TRBD2. CDR3 length: 15 residues. Germline assignment: CDR1 SNHLY and CDR2 FYNNEI. V shed 6 bases, J shed 4 bases, and the junction held 6 bases outside the gene matches. CDR3 amino acids: CASRERTSGSYEQYF. The CDR3 bases are TGTGCCAGCAGGGAAAGGACTAGCGGGAGTTACGAGCAGTACTTC. The full variable domain, in which reference TRBV2 and TRBJ2-7 provide the parts outside the CDR3, is EPEVTQTPSHQVTQMGQEVILRCVPISNHLYFYWYRQILGQKVEFLVSFYNNEISEKSEIFDDQFSVERPDGSNFTLKIRSTKLEDSAMYFCASRERTSGSYEQYFGPGTRLTVT.

The chain is built from TRBV28 and TRBJ2-7; 8 bases fit TRBD2. This CDR3 contains 15 residues. Looked up from germline, CDR1 is MDHEN and CDR2 is SYDVKM. With 3 bases clipped from V and 11 bases from J, the junction kept 15 bases outside the gene matches. In DNA form, the CDR3 reads TGTGCCAGCAGTTTCACTAGCGGTCCCTTACGGAGCAAGTACTTC. Translating it yields CASSFTSGPLRSKYF.

This sequence joins TRBV29-1 and TRBJ1-1; weak D call: TRBD1 (5 bases). This CDR3 contains 12 residues. The germline V and J ends were trimmed by 4 bases and 4 bases, with 10 bases remaining between them. In germline, CDR1 is SQVTM, CDR2 ANQGSEA. CDR3 loop: CSVAGMGTEAFF. For the CDR3, the DNA is TGCAGCGTTGCAGGGATGGGCACTGAAGCTTTCTTT.

The chain carries TRBV19 and TRBJ1-4; D is possibly TRBD1 (5 bases). V lost 10 bases, J lost 3 bases, and 15 bases lay in between. Germline V gene sequence: CDR1 LNHDA, CDR2 SQIVND (reference sequence). The CDR3 consists of 14 residues. The CDR3 spells CATSRGLPNEKLFF. The CDR3 nucleotides read TGTGCCACCTCTCGGGGGTTGCCTAATGAAAAACTGTTTTTT.

The gene calls are TRBV30 and TRBJ1-2; D gene ambiguous. The germline V and J ends were trimmed by 1 base and 2 bases, with 17 bases remaining between them. The germline gives CDR1 GTSNPN, CDR2 SVGIG (reference sequence). The CDR3 loop spans 16 amino acids. The CDR3, as DNA: TGTGCCTGGAGTGGTAGGTTTGGAGCCGGGAACTATGGCTACACCTTC. It is translated as CAWSGRFGAGNYGYTF.

The chain uses TRBV5-6 and TRBJ1-2; D not certain. V was pared by 3 bases and J by 7 bases, with 10 bases between. CDR1 is SGHDT and CDR2 is YYEEEE in the germline V gene. This CDR3 contains 12 residues. The CDR3 here is CASSSHVVGYTF. CDR3 sequence (DNA): TGTGCCAGCAGCTCTCACGTGGTTGGCTACACCTTC.

V and J are TRBV6-1 and TRBJ1-2; D ambiguous. CDR3 length: 15 amino acids. Germline V gene sequence: CDR1 MNHNS, CDR2 SASEGT. V was pared by 2 bases and J by 0 bases, with 10 bases between. The CDR3 spells CASSELHRSNYGYTF. The CDR3, as DNA: TGTGCCAGCAGTGAATTGCACAGATCTAACTATGGCTACACCTTC.

The J gene is TRBJ1-2, the V gene TRBV6-5; 7 bases fit TRBD1. Germline CDR1 MNHEY, CDR2 SVGAGI. CDR3 size: 16 residues. With 2 bases clipped from V and 4 bases from J, the junction kept 10 bases outside the gene matches. CDR3 protein: CASSYSRGGQTYGYTF. CDR3 in DNA: TGTGCCAGCAGTTACAGTAGGGGGGGACAGACCTATGGCTACACCTTC.

The V gene is TRBV6-1, the J gene TRBJ1-1; D gene ambiguous. The CDR3 has 13 amino acids. Deletions cut 1 base from V and 6 bases from J, with 9 bases between. CDR1 is MNHNS, CDR2 SASEGT, per germline. The DNA of the CDR3 is TGTGCCAGCAGTGAAGTTAGGCAAGCTGAAGCTTTCTTT. It translates to CASSEVRQAEAFF.

The J gene is TRBJ1-1, the V gene TRBV4-1, with a weak D call TRBD1 (5 bases). The V gene lost 2 bases and the J gene lost 5 bases, with 24 bases spanning the gap. Germline-derived CDR1 and CDR2 are MGHRA and YSYEKL. The CDR3 consists of 18 residues. In DNA, the CDR3 is TGCGCCAGCAGCCAAACTCCACTTACAGGCCCCCGAGGGACTGAAGCTTTCTTT. Translating it yields CASSQTPLTGPRGTEAFF.

This clone has only a few counts. V and J are TRBV11-2 and TRBJ2-2; D not certain. Germline assignment: CDR1 SGHAT and CDR2 FQNNGV. V lost 3 bases and J 3 bases, leaving 5 bases between the germline ends. This CDR3 is 13 amino acids long. CDR3 in DNA: TGTGCCAGCAGCTTGGAGTACACCGGGGAGCTGTTTTTT. Amino acid sequence: CASSLEYTGELFF.

In the case of this clone: This may arise from a read error, as a much more abundant clone is one base away. V and J are TRBV6-6 and TRBJ1-5; the D gene is possibly TRBD1 (6 bases). In germline, CDR1 is MNHNY, CDR2 SVGAGI (reference sequence). This CDR3 has 13 amino acids. Trimming cost V 6 bases and J 1 base, with 7 bases left between them. The CDR3 DNA reads as TGTGCCAGCAGCACAGGGAGCAATCAGCCCCAGCATTTT. Translating it yields CASSTGSNQPQHF.

The V and J genes are TRBV25-1 and TRBJ2-3, with 7 bases aligning to TRBD2. Germline values: CDR1 MGHDK, CDR2 SYGVNS. This CDR3 has 16 amino acids. V shed 6 bases and J 1 base; nucleotides not matched to a gene: 10. The CDR3 DNA is TGTGCCAGCAGCCCCATGTTGGCGGGAGGCACAGATACGCAGTATTTT. This sequence encodes CASSPMLAGGTDTQYF.

V and J are TRBV30 and TRBJ2-1; D gene uncertain. The germline V and J ends were trimmed by 0 bases and 5 bases, with 11 bases remaining between them. The germline gives CDR1 GTSNPN, CDR2 SVGIG (reference sequence). This CDR3 contains 14 residues. The CDR3 bases are TGTGCCTGGAGTGTGGAATTAAGAGACAATGAGCAGTTCTTC. Protein: CAWSVELRDNEQFF.

The chain links TRBV7-9 to TRBJ1-1; D is possibly TRBD1 (5 bases). CDR1 SEHNR and CDR2 FQNEAQ come from the germline V gene (reference sequence). The V end lost 6 bases, the J end lost 11 bases, and 19 bases lay between the germline ends. CDR3 length: 13 amino acids. This chain's CDR3 is CASSWDVDGMAFF. The CDR3 DNA reads as TGTGCCAGCAGTTGGGACGTGGATGGTATGGCTTTCTTT.

Concerning this clone itself: Other DNA sequences in this specimen translate into the identical CDR3. V is TRBV30 and J is TRBJ2-7; TRBD2 aligns across 10 bases. This CDR3 region has 12 residues. The germline CDR1 and CDR2 sequences are GTSNPN and SVGIG (reference sequence). Trimming cost V 4 bases and J 4 bases; bases outside gene matches: 1. This CDR3 reads CAWTSGSYEQYF. The CDR3 DNA reads as TGTGCCTGGACTAGCGGGAGTTACGAGCAGTACTTC.

The chain joins TRBV5-1 to TRBJ2-7, with 14 bases fitting TRBD2. The CDR3 sequence is 15 residues long. The V gene's germline CDR1 is SGHRS and CDR2 YFSETQ. V shed 4 bases, J shed 4 bases, and the junction held 4 bases outside the gene matches. CDR3 sequence: CASSDGTSGSYEQYF. CDR3 DNA sequence: TGCGCCAGCAGCGACGGGACTAGCGGGAGTTACGAGCAGTACTTC.

This clone was recorded a few times. The rearrangement uses TRBV2 and TRBJ2-1, with D perhaps TRBD1 (5 bases). V lost 8 bases and J lost 7, with 9 bases in between. In germline, CDR1 is SNHLY, CDR2 FYNNEI. The CDR3 loop spans 11 amino acids. The CDR3 DNA reads TGTGCCAGCGCTAGACAGAATGAGCAGTTCTTC. Protein sequence: CASARQNEQFF.

On this clone itself: A junction boundary mismatches the germline segment, possibly from a read error. The rearrangement uses TRBV28 and TRBJ2-7; tentative D call: TRBD1 (5 bases). The CDR3 sequence is 15 residues long. Germline-derived CDR1 and CDR2 are MDHEN and SYDVKM. The CDR3 protein is CASSRSNRDSVRPHF. CDR3 sequence (DNA): TGTGCCAGCAGTAGATCCAACCGAGACAGCGTAAGACCTCACTTC. Full variable domain (rest looked up from reference TRBV28 and TRBJ2-7): DVKVTQSSRYLVKRTGEKVFLECVQDMDHENMFWYRQDPGLGLRLIYFSYDVKMKEKGDIPEGYSVSREKKERFSLILESASTNQTSMYLCASSRSNRDSVRPHFGPGTRLTVT.

The V and J genes are TRBV7-9 and TRBJ2-1; D unresolved. CDR1 is SEHNR, CDR2 FQNEAQ, per germline (reference sequence). V was cut by 7 bases and J by 5 bases, with 21 bases left in between. CDR3 size: 16 residues. For the CDR3, the DNA is TGTGCCAGCACCCCCCTGGTAAGGAGAACCCACAATGAGCAGTTCTTC. This sequence encodes CASTPLVRRTHNEQFF.

V and J are TRBV27 and TRBJ1-4; 8 positions match TRBD1. The V gene's germline CDR1 is MNHEY and CDR2 SMNVEV (reference sequence). The V segment lost 8 bases and the J segment 6 bases; nucleotides outside the gene matches: 8. The length of the CDR3 is 14 residues. The CDR3 DNA sequence: TGTGCCAGCTGCCGGGACAGGCAGTATGAAAAACTGTTTTTT. Translating gives CASCRDRQYEKLFF.